Listed here is a single T cell receptor (beta chain). These data come from a study of blood T cell repertoires in COVID-19. Overall study context: Samples taken during acute and convalescent COVID-19 were collected in the United States, Italy and Spain. T cells, B-cell-depleted T cells, or PBMCs supplied cDNA or gDNA.

Methods used by the authors: Counts of nucleated cells, estimated from reference gene primer amplification, were obtained. The protocol was immunoSEQ multiplex PCR, while the TCRdb copy is restricted to in-frame clones and leaves out a portion. The DNA was the basis for D and trimming; V, J and clone size are from that table. The table has roughly 50,000 clones, 80% to 95% seen once. The germline CDR1 and CDR2 sequences are MNHEY and SMNVEV (reference sequence). The CDR3 has 15 amino acids. The V end was cut by 4 bases, the J end by 0 bases, with 10 bases between. The specimen was peripheral blood. The sequence was obtained from a man in his fifties or sixties with active COVID-19. V gene TRBV27 combines with J gene TRBJ1-5, with D possibly TRBD1 on 5 matching bases. The CDR3 is CASSSQGYSNQPQHF. The CDR3 DNA sequence: TGTGCCAGCAGTTCCCAGGGTTATAGCAATCAGCCCCAGCATTTT.